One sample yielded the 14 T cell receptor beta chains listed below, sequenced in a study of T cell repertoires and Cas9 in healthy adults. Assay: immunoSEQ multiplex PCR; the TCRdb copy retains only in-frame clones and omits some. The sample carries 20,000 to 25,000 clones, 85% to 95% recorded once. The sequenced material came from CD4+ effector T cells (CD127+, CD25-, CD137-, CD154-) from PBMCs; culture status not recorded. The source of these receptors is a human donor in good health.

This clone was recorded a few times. The CDR3 nucleotides read TGTGCCAGCAGCTTTGGCATTACAGATACGCAGTATTTT. Encoded protein: CASSFGITDTQYF. This chain uses TRBV7-3 with TRBJ2-3; D is unresolved. Trimming shortened V by 3 bases and J by 3 bases, and 7 bases separated the two germline ends. The CDR3 length is 13 residues. CDR1 is SGHTA, CDR2 FQGTGA, per germline.

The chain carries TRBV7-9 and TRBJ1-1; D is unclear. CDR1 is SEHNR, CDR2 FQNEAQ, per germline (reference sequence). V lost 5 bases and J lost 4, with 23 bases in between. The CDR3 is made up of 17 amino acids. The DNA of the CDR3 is TGTGCCAGCAGCCAAACGGGTGGGTCTGGAAGGCGCACTGAAGCTTTCTTT. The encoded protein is CASSQTGGSGRRTEAFF.

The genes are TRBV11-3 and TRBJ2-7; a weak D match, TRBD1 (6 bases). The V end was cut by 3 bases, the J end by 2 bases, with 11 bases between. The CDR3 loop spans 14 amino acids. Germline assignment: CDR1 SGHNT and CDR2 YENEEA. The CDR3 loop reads CASSLNRVAYEQYF. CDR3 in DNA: TGTGCCAGCAGCTTGAACAGGGTGGCCTACGAGCAGTACTTC.

The CDR3 is CASRDLPGRDWNEQFF. The CDR3 bases are TGTGCCAGTAGAGACCTACCGGGACGGGATTGGAATGAGCAGTTCTTC. V usage is TRBV19 and J usage is TRBJ2-1; D could derive from TRBD1 or TRBD2 (5 bases each). The CDR3 sequence is 16 residues long. Germline CDR1 and CDR2: LNHDA and SQIVND (reference sequence). V lost 6 bases and J lost 7, with 22 bases in between. Using reference TRBV19 and TRBJ2-1 for the parts outside the CDR3, the full variable domain is DGGITQSPKYLFRKEGQNVTLSCEQNLNHDAMYWYRQDPGQGLRLIYYSQIVNDFQKGDIAEGYSVSREKKESFPLTVTSAQKNPTAFYLCASRDLPGRDWNEQFFGPGTRLTVL.

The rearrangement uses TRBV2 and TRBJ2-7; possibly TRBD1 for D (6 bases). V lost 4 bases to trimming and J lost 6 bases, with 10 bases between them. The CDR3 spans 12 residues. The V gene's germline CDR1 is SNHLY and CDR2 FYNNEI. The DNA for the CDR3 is TGTGCCAGCAGTGCGGACAGACGCGAGCAGTACTTC. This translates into CASSADRREQYF.

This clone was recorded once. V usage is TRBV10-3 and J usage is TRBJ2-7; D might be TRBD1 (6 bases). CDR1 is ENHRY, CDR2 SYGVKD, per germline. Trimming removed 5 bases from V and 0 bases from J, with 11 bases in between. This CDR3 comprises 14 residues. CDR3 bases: TGTGCCATCAGTAATAGACAGGACTCCTACGAGCAGTACTTC. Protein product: CAISNRQDSYEQYF.

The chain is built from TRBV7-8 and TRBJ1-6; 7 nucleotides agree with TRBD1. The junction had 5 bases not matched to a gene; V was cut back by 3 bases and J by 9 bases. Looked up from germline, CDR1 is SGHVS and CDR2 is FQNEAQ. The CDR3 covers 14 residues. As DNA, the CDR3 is TGTGCCAGCAGCTTGGAACAGGGGAGTTCACCCCTCCACTTT. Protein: CASSLEQGSSPLHF.

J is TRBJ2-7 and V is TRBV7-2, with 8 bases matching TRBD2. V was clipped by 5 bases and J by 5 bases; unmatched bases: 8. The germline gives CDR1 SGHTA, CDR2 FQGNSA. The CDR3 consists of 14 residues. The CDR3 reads CASSPGGPQDEQYV. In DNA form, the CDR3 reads TGTGCCAGCAGCCCGGGAGGGCCTCAGGACGAGCAGTACGTC.

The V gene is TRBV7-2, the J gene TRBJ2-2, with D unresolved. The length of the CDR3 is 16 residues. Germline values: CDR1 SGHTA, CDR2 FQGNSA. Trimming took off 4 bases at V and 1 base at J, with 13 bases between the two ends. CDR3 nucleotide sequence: TGTGCCAGCAGCTCCAGTCCAGTATTGAACACCGGGGAGCTGTTTTTT. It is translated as CASSSSPVLNTGELFF.

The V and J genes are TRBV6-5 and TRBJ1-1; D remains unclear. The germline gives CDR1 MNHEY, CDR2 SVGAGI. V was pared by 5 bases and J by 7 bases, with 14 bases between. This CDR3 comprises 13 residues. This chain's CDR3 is CASSEPRRVEAFF. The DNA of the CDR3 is TGTGCCAGCAGTGAGCCCCGACGGGTTGAAGCTTTCTTT.

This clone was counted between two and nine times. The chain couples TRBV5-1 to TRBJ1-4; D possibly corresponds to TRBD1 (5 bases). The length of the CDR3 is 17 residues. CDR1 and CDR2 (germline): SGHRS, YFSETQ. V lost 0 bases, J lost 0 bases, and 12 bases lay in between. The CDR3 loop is CASSLVGGGSTNEKLFF. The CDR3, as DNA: TGCGCCAGCAGCTTGGTCGGGGGAGGATCAACTAATGAAAAACTGTTTTTT.

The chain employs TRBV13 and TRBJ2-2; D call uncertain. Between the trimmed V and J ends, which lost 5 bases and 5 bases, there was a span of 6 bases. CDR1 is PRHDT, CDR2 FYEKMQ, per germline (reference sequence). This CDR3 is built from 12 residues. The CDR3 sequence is CASSRETGELFF. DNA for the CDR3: TGTGCCAGCAGCCGAGAAACCGGGGAGCTGTTTTTT. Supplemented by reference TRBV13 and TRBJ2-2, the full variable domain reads AAGVIQSPRHLIKEKRETATLKCYPIPRHDTVYWYQQGPGQDPQFLISFYEKMQSDKGSIPDRFSAQQFSDYHSELNMSSLELGDSALYFCASSRETGELFFGEGSRLTVL.

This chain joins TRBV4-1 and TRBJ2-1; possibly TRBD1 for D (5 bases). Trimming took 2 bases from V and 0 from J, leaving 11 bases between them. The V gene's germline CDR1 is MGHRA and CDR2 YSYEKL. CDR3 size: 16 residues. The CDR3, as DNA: TGCGCCAGCAGCCAACTGGACATCATCTCCTACAATGAGCAGTTCTTC. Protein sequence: CASSQLDIISYNEQFF.

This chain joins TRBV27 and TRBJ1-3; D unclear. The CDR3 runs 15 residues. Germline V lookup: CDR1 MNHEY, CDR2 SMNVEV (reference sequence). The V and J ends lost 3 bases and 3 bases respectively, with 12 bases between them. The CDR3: CASSFTATLGNTIYF. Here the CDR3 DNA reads TGTGCCAGCAGTTTTACTGCAACGCTTGGAAACACCATATATTTT.